These 6 T cell receptor beta chains were sequenced from one sample in a study of blood T cell repertoires in COVID-19 (dated by TCRdb to 2020 to 2021). The library was made by the immunoSEQ multiplex PCR assay. What TCRdb holds here is the immuneACCESS table cut down to in-frame rearrangements. Part of the clones is not present; checked against another copy, under half of the missing clones reflect an unresolved V gene, and the others are unexplained. This sample comprises about 300,000 clones, 90% of them detected only once. The top ten constitute approximately 6.5% of the sample. The specimen sequenced was peripheral blood. The receptors were sampled from a woman aged 45-65 years with COVID-19, enrolled during active disease.

The chain has TRBV28 and TRBJ1-5; 7 nucleotides align to TRBD1. CDR1 and CDR2 (germline): MDHEN, SYDVKM. The CDR3 sequence is 13 residues long. The V segment lost 6 bases and the J segment 9 bases; nucleotides outside the gene matches: 8. Here the CDR3 DNA reads TGTGCCAGCAGCTCAGGGGGGTCGGGGCCCCAGCATTTT. As protein: CASSSGGSGPQHF.

The chain couples TRBV5-1 to TRBJ2-1, with D uncertain. The ends were cut back, 2 bases at V and 4 bases at J, with 13 bases in the middle. The CDR3 length is 15 residues. The germline CDR1 and CDR2 sequences are SGHRS and YFSETQ. The CDR3 reads CASSFSVLRYNEQFF. For the CDR3, the DNA is TGCGCCAGCAGCTTTTCCGTACTCAGGTACAATGAGCAGTTCTTC.

The rearrangement joins TRBV25-1 to TRBJ1-1; TRBD1 is a possible D gene (6 bases). Germline V gene sequence: CDR1 MGHDK, CDR2 SYGVNS. The length of the CDR3 is 14 residues. The V gene lost 0 bases and the J gene lost 4 bases, with 9 bases spanning the gap. The CDR3 nucleotides are TGTGCCAGCAGTGAATACAAGGGGGTCACTGAAGCTTTCTTT. Its translation is CASSEYKGVTEAFF.

V usage is TRBV9 and J usage is TRBJ2-2; no firm D call. Trimming left V 0 bases short and J 2 bases short, with 11 bases between. From germline, CDR1 is SGDLS and CDR2 YYNGEE. The CDR3 spans 16 residues. The DNA for the CDR3 is TGTGCCAGCAGCGTAGGTTCTAGGCTCAACACCGGGGAGCTGTTTTTT. Its translation is CASSVGSRLNTGELFF.

The chain carries TRBV7-2 and TRBJ1-5; TRBD1 agrees at 10 bases. The CDR3 covers 16 residues. The V gene end was trimmed by 6 bases and the J gene end by 2 bases; junction bases not matched to a gene: 7. Per the germline V gene, CDR1 is SGHTA and CDR2 is FQGNSA. The CDR3 DNA reads as TGTGCCAGCAGGTCTTCCGGGACAGGGGGCAATCAGCCCCAGCATTTT. This gives the protein CASRSSGTGGNQPQHF.

This clone appeared a single time. This chain joins TRBV13 and TRBJ2-1; D is uncertain. V was trimmed by 5 bases and J by 4 bases, leaving 12 bases between them. There are 14 residues in the CDR3. In germline, CDR1 is PRHDT, CDR2 FYEKMQ (reference sequence). The CDR3 loop reads CASSERAPYNEQFF. The CDR3 DNA reads TGTGCCAGCAGCGAGAGAGCCCCATACAATGAGCAGTTCTTC.